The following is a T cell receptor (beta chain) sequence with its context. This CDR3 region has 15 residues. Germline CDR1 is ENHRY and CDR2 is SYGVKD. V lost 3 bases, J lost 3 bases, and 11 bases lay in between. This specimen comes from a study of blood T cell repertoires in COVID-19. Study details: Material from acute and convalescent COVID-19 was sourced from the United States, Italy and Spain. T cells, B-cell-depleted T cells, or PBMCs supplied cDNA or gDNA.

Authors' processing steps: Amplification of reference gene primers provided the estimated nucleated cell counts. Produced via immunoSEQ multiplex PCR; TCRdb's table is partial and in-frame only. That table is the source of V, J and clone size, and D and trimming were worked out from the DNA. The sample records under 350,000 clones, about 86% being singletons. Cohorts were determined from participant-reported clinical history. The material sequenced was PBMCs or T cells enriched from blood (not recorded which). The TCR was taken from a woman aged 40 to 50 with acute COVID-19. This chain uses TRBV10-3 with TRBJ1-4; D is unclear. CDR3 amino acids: CAISDNGRPNEKLFF. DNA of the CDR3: TGTGCCATCAGTGATAATGGGCGTCCTAATGAAAAACTGTTTTTT.